The source of this T cell receptor beta chain is a study of blood T cell repertoires in COVID-19. In the original processing: Estimated nucleated cell counts came from reference gene primer amplification. Here immunoSEQ multiplex PCR was the method, and the copy in TCRdb shows in-frame clones only, minus some. V, J and clone size derive from that table, while D and trimming were established from the DNA sequence. Of 75,000 to 95,000 clones in the sample, around 79% are singletons; the top ten hold roughly 5%. Trimming removed 4 bases from V and 2 bases from J; junction bases left unmatched: 6. The CDR3 sequence is 15 residues long. Per the germline V gene, CDR1 is SGHTS and CDR2 is YDEGEE.

The sequencing sample was made of peripheral blood. The V gene is TRBV5-8, the J gene TRBJ2-5; 9 nucleotides line up with TRBD1. The receptor was derived from a woman aged 80 or older with active or convalescent COVID-19. The CDR3 DNA reads as TGTGCCAGCAGCCCGGGACAGGGAATACAAGAGACCCAGTACTTC. It specifies CASSPGQGIQETQYF.